This entry lists 15 T cell receptor beta chains sequenced from one sample in a study of T cell responses to AZD1222 COVID-19 vaccine. Produced via immunoSEQ multiplex PCR; TCRdb's table is partial and in-frame only. This table has roughly 150,000 clones, about 90% appearing once. This sample comprised peripheral blood, obtained 28 days after the second AZD1222 dose. These receptors originate from an adult who received the AZD1222 COVID-19 vaccine.

This chain joins TRBV12-3 or TRBV12-4 and TRBJ1-1, with 9 bases identical to TRBD1. The CDR3 spans 13 residues. The V segment lost 6 bases and the J segment 5 bases; nucleotides outside the gene matches: 4. The CDR3 nucleotides are TGTGCCAGCAGGCTAGGGACAGGGACTGAAGCTTTCTTT. This translates into CASRLGTGTEAFF.

CDR3 sequence (DNA): TGTGCCAGCAGTGACAGACTAGCGGTAGGCTCCTACAATGAGCAGTTCTTC. Translation gives CASSDRLAVGSYNEQFF. The chain joins TRBV6-4 to TRBJ2-1, with TRBD2 identical over 9 bases. Germline CDR1 reads MRHNA; CDR2 reads SNTAGT. This CDR3 comprises 17 residues. Trimming at V came to 2 bases and at J to 0 bases, leaving 5 bases not matched to a gene.

This chain connects TRBV12-5 to TRBJ1-2; no clear D gene. There are 15 residues in the CDR3. Germline-derived CDR1 and CDR2 are LGHNT and FRNRAP. V gave up 0 bases and J gave up 4 bases, with 12 bases separating them. The CDR3 DNA reads as TGTGCTAGTGGTTTGGTACAAGGGCGGGGCTATGGCTACACCTTC. Protein product: CASGLVQGRGYGYTF. The full variable domain, rest sourced from reference TRBV12-5 and TRBJ1-2, is DARVTQTPRHKVTEMGQEVTMRCQPILGHNTVFWYRQTMMQGLELLAYFRNRAPLDDSGMPKDRFSAEMPDATLATLKIQPSEPRDSAVYFCASGLVQGRGYGYTFGSGTRLTVV.

The rearrangement uses TRBV6-5 and TRBJ1-5; TRBD1 is a possible D gene (6 bases). V gave up 0 bases and J gave up 7 bases, with 13 bases separating them. This CDR3 has 15 amino acids. Per the germline V gene, CDR1 is MNHEY and CDR2 is SVGAGI. CDR3 in amino acids: CASSYSTGGGQPQHF. DNA of the CDR3: TGTGCCAGCAGTTACTCGACGGGGGGCGGGCAGCCCCAGCATTTT.

This clone has just one count. This chain connects TRBV5-1 to TRBJ1-3, with 7 nucleotides matching TRBD1. The germline CDR1 and CDR2 sequences are SGHRS and YFSETQ. The CDR3 extends over 18 amino acids. The ends lost 1 base at V and 0 bases at J; junction bases unmatched: 10. CDR3 region: CASSLRLGTANSGNTIYF. CDR3 nucleotides: TGCGCCAGCAGCTTGAGATTAGGGACAGCCAACTCTGGAAACACCATATATTTT. Full variable domain (rest looked up from reference TRBV5-1 and TRBJ1-3): KAGVTQTPRYLIKTRGQQVTLSCSPISGHRSVSWYQQTPGQGLQFLFEYFSETQRNKGNFPGRFSGRQFSNSRSEMNVSTLELGDSALYLCASSLRLGTANSGNTIYFGEGSWLTVV.

The chain employs TRBV6-5 and TRBJ2-1; D is uncertain. The CDR3 is made up of 15 amino acids. V lost 4 bases, J lost 3 bases, and 13 bases lay in between. Germline CDR1 MNHEY, CDR2 SVGAGI. CDR3 residues: CASSSKGMGYNEQFF. In DNA form, the CDR3 reads TGTGCCAGCAGTTCGAAGGGTATGGGCTACAATGAGCAGTTCTTC.

The chain links TRBV2 to TRBJ1-6, with D unclear. This CDR3 region has 15 residues. Trimming removed 6 bases from V and 0 bases from J, with 9 bases in between. CDR1 and CDR2 from the germline V gene are SNHLY and FYNNEI. The CDR3 reads CASRVGSSYNSPLHF. Written as DNA, the CDR3 is TGTGCCAGCAGGGTCGGAAGCTCCTATAATTCACCCCTCCACTTT.

This rearrangement joins TRBV27 to TRBJ2-7, with D perhaps being TRBD1 or TRBD2 (5 bases each). This CDR3 spans 14 amino acids. Germline V lookup: CDR1 MNHEY, CDR2 SMNVEV (reference sequence). V lost 4 bases, J lost 2 bases, and 12 bases lay in between. The chain's CDR3 is CASSYSGRAYEQYF. The CDR3 bases are TGTGCCAGCAGTTACTCGGGACGCGCCTACGAGCAGTACTTC.

V usage is TRBV5-4 and J usage is TRBJ2-7, with D possibly matching TRBD2 (6 bases). V was pared by 5 bases and J by 7 bases, with 19 bases between. The CDR3 has 14 amino acids. Germline V gene sequence: CDR1 SGHNT, CDR2 YYREEE (reference sequence). CDR3 sequence: CASSFSREPGEQYF. The CDR3 nucleotides read TGTGCCAGCAGTTTCTCGCGGGAACCCGGGGAGCAGTACTTC.

The chain couples TRBV24-1 to TRBJ2-7, with 10 bases lining up with TRBD1. CDR1 is KGHDR and CDR2 is SFDVKD in the germline V gene. Trimming removed 4 bases from V and 4 bases from J; junction bases left unmatched: 6. The CDR3 runs 15 residues. The CDR3 region is CATSEPTGGLYEQYF. For the CDR3, the DNA is TGTGCCACCAGTGAACCGACAGGGGGCCTGTACGAGCAGTACTTC.

The rearrangement joins TRBV18 to TRBJ1-3; D perhaps matches TRBD1 (5 bases). Germline values: CDR1 KGHSH, CDR2 LQKENI. The CDR3 length is 13 residues. The V and J ends lost 5 bases and 9 bases respectively, with 14 bases between them. The CDR3 is CASSTGLERTIYF. The CDR3 DNA reads as TGTGCCAGCTCAACGGGACTTGAGCGCACCATATATTTT.

The CDR3 DNA is TGTGCCAGCAGCCAAGCCCCAGGGATCGGGACTAGCGGGAGGGCCCTGTCCTACGAGCAGTACTTC. This gives the protein CASSQAPGIGTSGRALSYEQYF. The chain recombines TRBV4-2 with TRBJ2-7, with 16 bases identical to TRBD2. From germline, CDR1 is LGHNA and CDR2 YNFKEQ. This CDR3 is built from 22 residues. V was pared by 1 base and J by 1 base, with 16 bases of the junction left unmatched.

This chain uses TRBV7-2 with TRBJ2-7; D is possibly TRBD2 (5 bases). The V gene's germline CDR1 is SGHTA and CDR2 FQGNSA. This CDR3 contains 14 residues. Trimming stripped 4 bases from V and 7 bases from J, with 17 bases between. CDR3 DNA: TGTGCCAGCAGCTCACCGACTACTTTGAGTGAGCAGTACTTC. This sequence encodes CASSSPTTLSEQYF.

V usage is TRBV7-9 and J usage is TRBJ1-2; D remains unclear. The germline gives CDR1 SEHNR, CDR2 FQNEAQ (reference sequence). This CDR3 region has 14 residues. With 6 bases removed from V and 2 bases from J, the gap between germline ends came to 13 bases. CDR3 residues: CASSRDGRNYGYTF. For the CDR3, the DNA is TGTGCCAGCAGTCGTGACGGCCGCAACTATGGCTACACCTTC.

The V gene is TRBV7-6, the J gene TRBJ2-7; 8 nucleotides line up with TRBD1. V lost 5 bases and J lost 7; bases outside the gene matches: 13. This CDR3 spans 15 amino acids. CDR1 is SGHVS, CDR2 FNYEAQ, per germline. For the CDR3, the DNA is TGTGCCAGCAGCCCTCCCGGGACAGGCTTGGGGGAGCAGTACTTC. It specifies CASSPPGTGLGEQYF.